One sample yielded the 12 T cell receptor beta chains listed below, sequenced in a study of immune characterization of retroperitoneal liposarcoma. TCRdb reanalysed the PCR reads using MiXCR and keeps one entry per CDR3 protein. The sample comprises around 10,000 distinct CDR3 sequences, 25% to 35% of which are singletons, and 7% to 10% rests with the top ten. Input material: tumor tissue. These receptor sequences come from a male donor with retroperitoneal liposarcoma.

To note about this clonotype: A clone one base away is much larger, so this may be a read error. V usage is TRBV6-1 and J usage is TRBJ2-1, with 7 bases aligning to TRBD1. Germline loops: CDR1 MNHNS, CDR2 SASEGT. This CDR3 is built from 13 residues. The CDR3 region is CASQRGQSYEQDF. The CDR3 bases are TGTGCCAGCCAACGGGGACAGTCCTACGAGCAGGACTTC.

This clonotype is termed medium-sized. The V gene is TRBV6-5, the J gene TRBJ2-7, with D hard to call. Trimming stripped 0 bases from V and 0 bases from J, with 12 bases between. Germline V gene sequence: CDR1 MNHEY, CDR2 SVGAGI. This CDR3 has 16 amino acids. CDR3 bases: TGTGCCAGCAGTTACTCTGCCGGCCCACCCTCCTACGAGCAGTACTTC. This encodes CASSYSAGPPSYEQYF.

This clonotype was observed a handful of times. The rearrangement joins TRBV12-3 or TRBV12-4 to TRBJ2-5; 7 bases agree with TRBD2. Losses at the gene ends were 3 bases for V and 2 bases for J; bases not matched to a gene: 6. This CDR3 has 15 residues. CDR3 residues: CASSFALAEQETQYF. In DNA form, the CDR3 reads TGTGCCAGCAGTTTTGCCCTAGCGGAACAAGAGACCCAGTACTTC.

This sequence joins TRBV6-8 and TRBJ1-2; 7 bases align to TRBD1. Germline V gene sequence: CDR1 MNHGY, CDR2 SAAAGT. This CDR3 has 16 residues. The V and J ends lost 2 bases and 3 bases, in that order; junction bases with no gene match: 9. The CDR3 is CASSYKATGRDYGYTF. DNA of the CDR3: TGTGCCAGCAGTTACAAGGCGACAGGGAGGGACTATGGCTACACCTTC.

To note about this clonotype: A much larger clone lies one base from this, so it may be a read error. This sequence joins TRBV6-1 and TRBJ2-1; maybe TRBD2 (5 bases). Looked up from germline, CDR1 is MNHNS and CDR2 is SASEGT. This CDR3 is built from 16 residues. The V end was cut by 7 bases, the J end by 7 bases, with 23 bases between. CDR3 nucleotide sequence: TGTGCCAGCATGGGGAGTGGGGTCAGGATGAAAAATGAGCAGTTCTTC. This gives the protein CASMGSGVRMKNEQFF.

Details on this clonotype: This sequence may be a read error, since a much larger clone differs from it by one base. The chain uses TRBV6-8 and TRBJ2-5; D uncertain. Germline V gene data show CDR1 as MNHGY and CDR2 as SAAAGT. V was shortened by 8 bases and J by 11 bases, with 21 bases between the two germline ends. The CDR3 runs 13 residues. The CDR3 DNA sequence: TGTGCCAGCTTCGCATCCGCCGGCAGTGAGCAGTACTTC. Its protein is CASFASAGSEQYF.

A remark on this clonotype: This could be a read error, since a much larger clone is one nucleotide away. The CDR3 coding sequence is TGTGCCAGCAGTGCCCCTGGGACACCGAACACTGAAACTTTCTTT. It codes for CASSAPGTPNTETFF. The chain recombines TRBV6-6 with TRBJ1-1; tentative D call: TRBD1 (6 bases). The CDR3 loop spans 15 amino acids. The V gene's germline CDR1 is MNHNY and CDR2 SVGAGI (reference sequence).

In its sample, this clonotype was seen a few times. The rearrangement links TRBV6-1 to TRBJ2-2; 9 bases match TRBD1. V lost 8 bases to trimming and J lost 6 bases; unmatched junction nucleotides: 7. The germline V gene has CDR1 MNHNS and CDR2 SASEGT. The CDR3 is 14 amino acids. The CDR3 loop is CASSVGQGPGELFF. The CDR3, as DNA: TGTGCCAGCTCCGTCGGACAGGGGCCCGGGGAGCTGTTTTTT.

This clonotype is medium-sized. In DNA form, the CDR3 reads TGTGCCAGCGGGGACAATCCCTACGAGCAGTACTTC. It encodes CASGDNPYEQYF. The chain uses TRBV25-1 and TRBJ2-7, with D possibly matching TRBD1 (6 bases). The CDR3 loop spans 12 amino acids. Germline CDR1 is MGHDK and CDR2 is SYGVNS. V dropped 8 bases and J dropped 2 bases, with 10 bases sitting between them.

The J gene is TRBJ2-3, the V gene TRBV27; possible D gene TRBD2, 6 bases. The CDR3 loop spans 15 amino acids. V lost 4 bases and J 2 bases, leaving 13 bases between the germline ends. CDR1 MNHEY and CDR2 SMNVEV come from the germline V gene (reference sequence). CDR3 sequence (DNA): TGTGCCAGCAGTTCTACGGGAGACTTCACAGATACGCAGTATTTT. It translates to CASSSTGDFTDTQYF.

This clonotype was observed at least ten times. The chain couples TRBV6-1 to TRBJ1-6; a weak D match, TRBD1 (5 bases). This CDR3 contains 15 residues. Germline values: CDR1 MNHNS, CDR2 SASEGT. The V end lost 0 bases, the J end lost 5 bases, and 8 bases lay between the germline ends. CDR3 residues: CASSEAKGHNSPLHF. CDR3 in DNA: TGTGCCAGCAGTGAAGCCAAGGGACATAATTCACCCCTCCACTTT.

V gene TRBV6-9 combines with J gene TRBJ1-5, with a possible D match to TRBD1 (5 bases). Per germline, CDR1 MNHGY and CDR2 SVAAGI. The CDR3 is 17 residues long. V was shortened by 3 bases and J by 1 base, with 16 bases between the two germline ends. CDR3 in DNA: TGTGCCAGCAGTTACACTTCTAGGCAGGGCAGCAATCAGCCCCAGCATTTT. Amino acid sequence: CASSYTSRQGSNQPQHF.